This is a list of T cell receptor beta chains from one sample in a study of cytomegalovirus exposure and HLA in healthy donors. This table comes from immunoSEQ multiplex PCR, and its TCRdb copy is limited to in-frame clones, with some not included. The data show about 140,000 clones, 70% seen once. Sample: PBMCs. Every receptor here comes from a woman aged 55-70 years in good health and CMV-seropositive. Both conserved end residues are part of each CDR3. Fields, in order: J gene, D gene, clone size, V gene, CDR3 DNA, CDR3 protein. D genes are given only for firm matches. The size entry is marked missing in some rows and otherwise reads once, few, many or a size class.

J: TRBJ2-1
D: NA
size: NA
V: TRBV6-4
DNA: TGTGCCAGCAGTGTGCCCGGGGTAGCGAGACCTTACAATGAGCAGTTCTTC
CDR3: CASSVPGVARPYNEQFF

J: TRBJ2-3
D: TRBD2
size: NA
V: TRBV27
DNA: TGTGCCAGCAGGCCGGGACTAGCCCCCACAGATACGCAGTATTTT
CDR3: CASRPGLAPTDTQYF

J: TRBJ2-7
D: NA
size: NA
V: TRBV5-1
DNA: TGCGCCAGCAGCTTGGACGGGAGTAGCTACGAGCAGTACTTC
CDR3: CASSLDGSSYEQYF

J: TRBJ2-5
D: NA
size: NA
V: TRBV9
DNA: TGTGCCAGCAGCGTAGGGGAGGAGACCCAGTACTTC
CDR3: CASSVGEETQYF

J: TRBJ1-2
D: TRBD1
size: NA
V: TRBV2
DNA: TGTGCCAGCAGCGGTGACAGGGGGCTTAGAGGCTACACCTTC
CDR3: CASSGDRGLRGYTF

J: TRBJ1-1
D: TRBD1
size: once
V: TRBV9
DNA: TGTGCCAGCAGCATAACCGGGACAGAGAACACTGAAGCTTTCTTT
CDR3: CASSITGTENTEAFF

J: TRBJ1-5
D: NA
size: NA
V: TRBV5-4
DNA: TGTGCCAGCAGCTTGGATCCAGGGGACAATCAGCCCCAGCATTTT
CDR3: CASSLDPGDNQPQHF

J: TRBJ2-7
D: TRBD2
size: few
V: TRBV28
DNA: TGTGCCAGCAGCCTCCTCGCAGCGGGGGAGCAGTACTTC
CDR3: CASSLLAAGEQYF

J: TRBJ2-5
D: TRBD1
size: few
V: TRBV28
DNA: TGTGCCAGCAGCCCGGGACAGGGGCTGATGGAGACCCAGTACTTC
CDR3: CASSPGQGLMETQYF

J: TRBJ2-1
D: NA
size: few
V: TRBV4-1
DNA: TGCGCCAGCAGCCAAGAGCGCGCTCCCGATCGATACAATGAGCAGTTCTTC
CDR3: CASSQERAPDRYNEQFF

J: TRBJ1-1
D: NA
size: NA
V: TRBV12-5
DNA: TGTGCTAGTGGTTTGGTAAGGGGGGGTTTCACTGAAGCTTTCTTT
CDR3: CASGLVRGGFTEAFF

J: TRBJ2-5
D: NA
size: NA
V: TRBV12-1
DNA: TGTGCCAGCAGACCCGTTCCGGGTGGAGAGACCCAGTACTTC
CDR3: CASRPVPGGETQYF

J: TRBJ1-4
D: NA
size: NA
V: TRBV19
DNA: TGTGCCAGTAGTCTCTTACAGGGTACTGAAAAACTGTTTTTT
CDR3: CASSLLQGTEKLFF

J: TRBJ1-6
D: TRBD1
size: NA
V: TRBV4-1
DNA: TGCGCCAGCAGCCCAAGCACGGCAGGGGGACCCTATAATTCACCCCTCCACTTT
CDR3: CASSPSTAGGPYNSPLHF

J: TRBJ2-5
D: NA
size: NA
V: TRBV7-2
DNA: TGTGCCAGCAGCTTAGCTGGGTCCAGGGTTTCGGAGACCCAGTACTTC
CDR3: CASSLAGSRVSETQYF

J: TRBJ2-3
D: TRBD2
size: NA
V: TRBV7-6
DNA: TGTGCCAGCAGCGGGGAGGGCCGACCTACGCAGTATTTT
CDR3: CASSGEGRPTQYF

J: TRBJ2-2
D: TRBD2
size: few
V: TRBV7-9
DNA: TGTGCCAGCAGGGGACGCGGGGGTCCCGGGGAGCTGTTTTTT
CDR3: CASRGRGGPGELFF

J: TRBJ2-5
D: TRBD2
size: NA
V: TRBV7-3
DNA: TGTGCCAGCTGCGAGACTAGCGGGTCAGAGACCCAGTACTTC
CDR3: CASCETSGSETQYF

J: TRBJ2-1
D: TRBD2
size: NA
V: TRBV6-1
DNA: TGTGCCAGCAGTGAAGGACTAGCGGCCTACAATGAGCAGTTCTTC
CDR3: CASSEGLAAYNEQFF

J: TRBJ1-4
D: TRBD1
size: NA
V: TRBV7-9
DNA: TGTGCCAGCAGCTCGGACAGGGGGAATGAAAAACTGTTTTTT
CDR3: CASSSDRGNEKLFF

J: TRBJ2-3
D: NA
size: NA
V: TRBV5-1
DNA: TGCGCCAGCAGCTTGGCGGGCAGGGGAACAGATACGCAGTATTTT
CDR3: CASSLAGRGTDTQYF

J: TRBJ2-7
D: TRBD2
size: NA
V: TRBV19
DNA: TGTGCCAGTAGTCCGGGAGGGGCCTACGAGCAGTACTTC
CDR3: CASSPGGAYEQYF

J: TRBJ1-1
D: TRBD1
size: few
V: TRBV28
DNA: TGTGCCAGCAGACAGGGACAGAAAGCTTTCTTT
CDR3: CASRQGQKAFF

J: TRBJ2-4
D: TRBD2
size: NA
V: TRBV7-3
DNA: TGTGCCAGCAGCTTAATCGGGGAGGGAGACATTCAGTACTTC
CDR3: CASSLIGEGDIQYF

J: TRBJ1-1
D: TRBD1
size: NA
V: TRBV6-6
DNA: TGTGCCAGCAGATCCACAGGGGACACTGAAGCTTTCTTT
CDR3: CASRSTGDTEAFF

J: TRBJ2-3
D: NA
size: NA
V: TRBV10-3
DNA: TGTGCCATCGGGGCCCTCGGATCGGTGGCCCTTCGGGATACGCAGTATTTT
CDR3: CAIGALGSVALRDTQYF

J: TRBJ2-7
D: TRBD1
size: NA
V: TRBV11-2
DNA: TGTGCCAGCAGCCCTACCGGGACAGGCCTCTACGAGCAGTACTTC
CDR3: CASSPTGTGLYEQYF

J: TRBJ2-3
D: NA
size: NA
V: TRBV27
DNA: TGTGCCAGCAGTTATGGAGCGCTCCCCTCGAGCACAGATACGCAGTATTTT
CDR3: CASSYGALPSSTDTQYF

J: TRBJ2-7
D: TRBD1
size: NA
V: TRBV2
DNA: TGTGCCAGCAGTGGCGACAGGGCCACCTCCTACGAGCAGTACTTC
CDR3: CASSGDRATSYEQYF

J: TRBJ2-2
D: TRBD2
size: NA
V: TRBV2
DNA: TGTGCCAGCATCTCGTTAGCGGGATTGACCGCCGGGGAGCTGTTTTTT
CDR3: CASISLAGLTAGELFF

J: TRBJ1-5
D: TRBD1
size: few
V: TRBV2
DNA: TGTGCCAGCGGAACAGGGGCCGCCAGACCCCAGCATTTT
CDR3: CASGTGAARPQHF

J: TRBJ1-1
D: TRBD1
size: NA
V: TRBV28
DNA: TGTGCCAGCAGTCCAAGGACAGGGGGCGAAGCTTTCTTT
CDR3: CASSPRTGGEAFF